This paragraph covers one T cell receptor (beta chain) sequence. This CDR3 has 15 residues. The germline V and J ends were trimmed by 1 base and 3 bases, with 13 bases remaining between them. CDR1 and CDR2 from the germline V gene are SGHRS and YFSETQ. Original methodology: Estimation of nucleated cell counts relied on the amplification of reference gene primers. Some clones are missing from TCRdb's copy, which holds only in-frame ones; the method was immunoSEQ multiplex PCR. For V, J and clone size, that table is used; D and trimming come from the DNA. This table has approximately 120,000 clones, approximately 80% appearing once. The data were taken from a study of blood T cell repertoires in COVID-19. Study context: PBMCs, B-cell-depleted T cells, or T cells were the source of the cDNA or gDNA that made up the material.

The sequence came from a woman in her fifties or sixties with acute or convalescent COVID-19. The source material was peripheral blood. The chain carries TRBV5-1 and TRBJ2-5, with D tentatively TRBD2 (5 bases). The CDR3 protein is CASSLILADEETQYF. The CDR3 DNA is TGCGCCAGCAGCTTGATCCTAGCAGATGAAGAGACCCAGTACTTC.